Listed below are T cell receptor beta chains from one sample, sequenced in a study of cytomegalovirus exposure and HLA in healthy donors. Profiling relied on immunoSEQ multiplex PCR, and the TCRdb table lists in-frame clones only, not all of them. The table includes under 200,000 clones, approximately 72% detected once. The sample consisted of PBMCs. These receptors were taken from a man in his fifties or sixties in good health and CMV-seronegative. CDR3s include the opening cysteine and the closing phenylalanine or tryptophan. The D gene is left open where the match is weak. For some rows the clone size is stated as once, few or many, or as a class when expanded; others skip it.

TRBJ1-1 NA TRBV7-6 NA TGTGCCAGCAGCCCAGGGGCGGGTGTGAGCACTGAAGCTTTCTTT CASSPGAGVSTEAFF
TRBJ1-2 NA TRBV6-6 NA TGTGCCAGCAGTTCCCCGGGACTACAGGGCTATGGCTACACCTTC CASSSPGLQGYGYTF
TRBJ2-7 TRBD1 TRBV5-1 NA TGCGCCAGCAGCTTGGTGACAGGGGTTAAAGAGCAGTACTTC CASSLVTGVKEQYF
TRBJ2-7 NA TRBV7-2 NA TGTGCCAGCAGCCACGGCTACGAGCAGTACTTC CASSHGYEQYF
TRBJ1-2 NA TRBV18 NA TGTGCCAGCTCTGGGGACACTTATGGCTACACCTTC CASSGDTYGYTF
TRBJ1-2 NA TRBV20-1 few TGCAGTGCTAGTGACAGTCGGGGCTACACCTTC CSASDSRGYTF
TRBJ2-1 NA TRBV19 NA TGTGCCAGTAGTATACTCGGAGGTCGCAATGAGCAGTTCTTC CASSILGGRNEQFF
TRBJ2-4 NA TRBV7-2 few TGTGCCAGCAGCTTAAAGGGGGCCAAAAACATTCAGTACTTC CASSLKGAKNIQYF
TRBJ2-3 NA TRBV6-5 NA TGTGCCAGCAGTCCCTGGACTGAGGATACGCAGTATTTT CASSPWTEDTQYF
TRBJ2-7 NA TRBV28 few TGTGCCAGCATGGGACCGGGACAAGACTACGAGCAGTACTTC CASMGPGQDYEQYF